This TCR beta chain was sequenced in a study of radiation and T cells in renal cell carcinoma. Germline V lookup: CDR1 KGHSH, CDR2 LQKENI. This CDR3 has 17 residues. Trimming took off 6 bases at V and 0 bases at J, with 20 bases between the two ends. The sample's time point: blood 2 weeks post-SBRT. Treatment indicated: 15 Gy SBRT to primary tumor, nephrectomy 4 weeks later. Data came from immunoSEQ multiplex PCR; TCRdb stores just in-frame clones and leaves some out. The sample contains roughly 130,000 clones, more than 75% of which appear only once. This sequence originates from a woman aged 70-85 years with renal cell carcinoma. The V call is TRBV18, the J call TRBJ1-2, with a possible D match to TRBD1 (5 bases). The sample here was blood, taken from a patient whose treatment included radiotherapy and nephrectomy. The CDR3 here is CASSLSLTGAANYGYTF. The CDR3 DNA reads as TGTGCCAGCTCCCTCTCTTTAACAGGCGCAGCTAACTATGGCTACACCTTC.